This T cell receptor beta chain is from a study of tumor-infiltrating lymphocytes in localized non-small cell lung cancer. Losses at the gene ends were 6 bases for V and 2 bases for J; bases not matched to a gene: 1. This CDR3 spans 13 amino acids. CDR1 is MNHEY, CDR2 SVGAGI, per germline. Sequenced by immunoSEQ multiplex PCR; TCRdb stores in-frame clones only, minus some. The data contain some 13,000 clones, around 74% of them singletons. The chain has TRBV6-5 and TRBJ2-5; 9 bases fit TRBD1. The TCR originated in a human donor with non-small cell lung cancer. What was sequenced was uninvolved lung tissue not adjacent to the tumor. The CDR3 here is CASRTGGQETQYF. For the CDR3, the DNA is TGTGCCAGCAGGACAGGGGGGCAAGAGACCCAGTACTTC.